This T cell receptor (beta chain) came from a study of CD8+ T cells in alopecia areata. Overall study findings and caveats: In patients, TCRs were shared less clearly than in mice, and HLA may possibly be involved.

Extracted RNA was reverse transcribed, and the resulting cDNA served as sequencing template. Only in-frame clones appear in the TCRdb table, and some are missing; sequencing was by immunoSEQ multiplex PCR. The profile shows some 130,000 clones, more than 40% of them singletons. The CDR3 is 15 amino acids. Germline CDR1 MGHRA, CDR2 YSYEKL. V was clipped by 0 bases and J by 7 bases, with 13 bases between them. With respect to this clone: Its antigen is undetermined.

Sample: CD8+ T cells sorted from blood, taken at week 0. The V call is TRBV4-1, the J call TRBJ1-5; D call uncertain. The TCR comes from a human donor with alopecia areata. DNA for the CDR3: TGCGCCAGCAGCCAAGATGAGGCGGGGAGGCAGCCCCAGCATTTT. Translating gives CASSQDEAGRQPQHF.